These 25 T cell receptor beta chains share one sample of origin, sequenced in a study of T-cell reconstitution after alpha-beta-depleted transplantation in children. Preparation of the TCRbeta library was carried out with unique molecular identifiers. Each CDR3 protein gets one entry after TCRdb re-called the PCR reads with MiXCR. The profile shows roughly 500,000 distinct CDR3 sequences, around 19% of them singletons. The material sequenced was PBMCs from the stem cell graft donor, taken from the stem cell graft. All receptors derive from a human donor who donated a stem cell graft to a child with acute lymphoblastic leukemia.

The V call is TRBV20-1, the J call TRBJ2-1, with D tentatively TRBD2 (6 bases). The V gene's germline CDR1 is DFQATT and CDR2 SNEGSKA (reference sequence). This CDR3 region has 15 residues. The germline V and J ends were trimmed by 3 bases and 8 bases, with 20 bases remaining between them. CDR3 in amino acids: CSASEVGSFRDEQFF. In nucleotides, the CDR3 is TGCAGTGCTAGTGAAGTCGGGAGTTTTCGCGATGAGCAGTTCTTC.

The chain joins TRBV9 to TRBJ2-1; D may be TRBD2 (6 bases). The CDR3 has 16 residues. The V gene lost 0 bases and the J gene lost 2 bases, with 12 bases spanning the gap. Germline assignment: CDR1 SGDLS and CDR2 YYNGEE. CDR3 DNA: TGTGCCAGCAGCGTAGCAACGGGAGCGACCTACAATGAGCAGTTCTTC. Its protein is CASSVATGATYNEQFF.

This clonotype has only a few counts. The J gene is TRBJ1-5, the V gene TRBV5-1, with D possibly being TRBD1 (6 bases). The CDR3 contains 16 residues. Germline V gene lookup returns CDR1 SGHRS and CDR2 YFSETQ. Trimming shortened V by 0 bases and J by 7 bases, and 17 bases separated the two germline ends. The CDR3 DNA is TGCGCCAGCAGCTTGGGTGAGAGGGGGAATGGGCAGCCCCAGCATTTT. Protein product: CASSLGERGNGQPQHF.

The V call is TRBV25-1, the J call TRBJ1-2; weak D call: TRBD1 (5 bases). This CDR3 has 15 amino acids. Germline lookup yields CDR1 MGHDK and CDR2 SYGVNS. Trimming stripped 6 bases from V and 1 base from J, with 15 bases between. The CDR3 region has the DNA TGTGCCAGCAGGCCGGGACCCAACTTTAACTATGGCTACACCTTC. Translated, it gives CASRPGPNFNYGYTF.

J is TRBJ2-7 and V is TRBV4-2; D uncertain. The CDR3 is 14 residues long. Germline V gene sequence: CDR1 LGHNA, CDR2 YNFKEQ. The ends were cut back, 0 bases at V and 1 base at J, with 7 bases in the middle. The CDR3 loop reads CASSQEGASYEQYF. The CDR3 DNA reads TGTGCCAGCAGCCAAGAGGGCGCTTCCTACGAGCAGTACTTC.

The chain carries TRBV27 and TRBJ2-2, with TRBD2 matching over 14 bases. V was pared by 7 bases and J by 6 bases, with 1 base of the junction left unmatched. Germline loops: CDR1 MNHEY, CDR2 SMNVEV (reference sequence). The CDR3 sequence is 14 residues long. CDR3 region: CASTGLAGAGELFF. The CDR3 nucleotides are TGTGCCAGCACGGGACTAGCGGGAGCCGGGGAGCTGTTTTTT.

The chain employs TRBV28 and TRBJ1-4; 9 bases are a match to TRBD1. Germline-derived CDR1 and CDR2 are MDHEN and SYDVKM. V shed 8 bases and J 7 bases; nucleotides not matched to a gene: 8. The CDR3 totals 14 residues. CDR3 protein: CASVTGGEGEKLFF. CDR3 DNA sequence: TGTGCCAGCGTTACAGGGGGCGAGGGTGAAAAACTGTTTTTT.

This clonotype was counted a few times. V usage is TRBV24-1 and J usage is TRBJ1-5; 7 bases match TRBD1. CDR3 length: 14 amino acids. Looked up from germline, CDR1 is KGHDR and CDR2 is SFDVKD. The J segment lost 4 bases and the V segment lost 12 bases, leaving 11 bases of the junction unmatched. The chain's CDR3 is CASQGMGDNQPQHF. The CDR3 DNA follows: TGTGCCTCACAGGGGATGGGTGATAATCAGCCCCAGCATTTT.

The chain recombines TRBV12-3 or TRBV12-4 with TRBJ2-7; D is possibly TRBD2 (5 bases). The CDR3 totals 15 residues. V lost 7 bases, J lost 0 bases, and 16 bases lay in between. The CDR3 spells CASTEGPGYSYEQYF. DNA of the CDR3: TGTGCCAGCACCGAGGGCCCGGGATACTCCTACGAGCAGTACTTC.

The chain links TRBV18 to TRBJ2-7; D may correspond to TRBD1 or TRBD2 (5 bases each). V dropped 3 bases and J dropped 3 bases, with 18 bases sitting between them. Germline CDR1 and CDR2: KGHSH and LQKENI. The CDR3 runs 16 residues. The CDR3 loop reads CASSPLPGPKNYEQYF. The CDR3 nucleotides are TGTGCCAGCTCACCGCTACCGGGACCGAAGAACTACGAGCAGTACTTC.

V is TRBV20-1 and J is TRBJ2-7, with D maybe TRBD2 (5 bases). There are 13 residues in the CDR3. V gave up 6 bases and J gave up 3 bases, with 15 bases separating them. Germline V gene lookup returns CDR1 DFQATT and CDR2 SNEGSKA (reference sequence). The CDR3 bases are TGCAGTGCAGTCCCAGTCACTAGCTACGAGCAGTACTTC. Translating gives CSAVPVTSYEQYF.

The CDR3 coding sequence is TGTGCCAGCAGCTTGGTGACGGGGCGCGGGACCCAGTACTTC. It yields the protein CASSLVTGRGTQYF. This rearrangement joins TRBV5-6 to TRBJ2-5; D assignment may be TRBD1 or TRBD2 (5 bases each). The V end lost 0 bases, the J end lost 7 bases, and 13 bases lay between the germline ends. CDR1 and CDR2 (germline): SGHDT, YYEEEE. The CDR3 has 14 amino acids.

This clonotype occurred a few times. V and J are TRBV10-3 and TRBJ2-1; 8 nucleotides line up with TRBD1. The V gene's germline CDR1 is ENHRY and CDR2 SYGVKD. The CDR3 runs 18 residues. The V and J ends lost 3 bases and 0 bases, in that order; junction bases with no gene match: 10. DNA of the CDR3: TGTGCCATCAGTGACCCCAGGGGGCGTTTAAGCTCCTACAATGAGCAGTTCTTC. It is translated as CAISDPRGRLSSYNEQFF.

This clonotype has only a few counts. J is TRBJ2-7 and V is TRBV7-9, with TRBD2 matching over 8 bases. Germline V gives CDR1 SEHNR, CDR2 FQNEAQ (reference sequence). V lost 8 bases, J lost 4 bases, and 13 bases stayed unmatched. This CDR3 is 15 amino acids long. The CDR3: CASRPGAGVRYEQYF. The CDR3, as DNA: TGTGCCAGCCGGCCGGGAGCGGGAGTTAGGTACGAGCAGTACTTC. Full variable domain (missing parts from reference TRBV7-9 and TRBJ2-7): DTGVSQNPRHKITKRGQNVTFRCDPISEHNRLYWYRQTLGQGPEFLTYFQNEAQLEKSRLLSDRFSAERPKGSFSTLEIQRTEQGDSAMYLCASRPGAGVRYEQYFGPGTRLTVT.

This clonotype occurred a few times. V gene TRBV11-2 combines with J gene TRBJ2-1, with TRBD1 matching over 8 bases. The CDR3 loop spans 15 amino acids. Trimming cost V 1 base and J 6 bases; bases outside gene matches: 5. Germline lookup yields CDR1 SGHAT and CDR2 FQNNGV. The CDR3 DNA is TGTGCCAGCAGCTTAGGTTGGACAGGGTTCAATGAGCAGTTCTTC. As protein: CASSLGWTGFNEQFF. The variable domain in full, completed from reference TRBV11-2 and TRBJ2-1, reads EAGVAQSPRYKIIEKRQSVAFWCNPISGHATLYWYQQILGQGPKLLIQFQNNGVVDDSQLPKDRFSAERLKGVDSTLKIQPAKLEDSAVYLCASSLGWTGFNEQFFGPGTRLTVL.

J is TRBJ2-5 and V is TRBV5-1, with TRBD2 matching over 11 bases. V shed 0 bases and J 2 bases; nucleotides not matched to a gene: 3. The CDR3 is made up of 16 amino acids. In germline, CDR1 is SGHRS, CDR2 YFSETQ. CDR3 loop: CASSLGGTSGQETQYF. In nucleotides, the CDR3 is TGCGCCAGCAGCTTGGGGGGGACTAGCGGACAAGAGACCCAGTACTTC.

The genes are TRBV19 and TRBJ1-1; 7 nucleotides line up with TRBD1. Losses at the gene ends were 7 bases for V and 0 bases for J; bases not matched to a gene: 5. Germline values: CDR1 LNHDA, CDR2 SQIVND (reference sequence). CDR3 length equals 14 residues. The CDR3 nucleotides are TGTGCCAGTACCGGGGACAGCATGAACACTGAAGCTTTCTTT. Amino acid sequence: CASTGDSMNTEAFF.

This clonotype was detected ten times or more. The chain carries TRBV5-1 and TRBJ2-3, with 7 nucleotides matching TRBD1. This CDR3 region has 16 residues. The germline V gene has CDR1 SGHRS and CDR2 YFSETQ. Germline trimming cut 1 base from V and 3 bases from J; bases unmatched to any gene: 8. CDR3 nucleotide sequence: TGCGCCAGCAGCTTGATCAGGGGGACCGGAACAGATACGCAGTATTTT. It yields the protein CASSLIRGTGTDTQYF.

In its sample, this clonotype was seen once. The chain employs TRBV4-2 and TRBJ2-7; D is tentatively TRBD1 or TRBD2 (5 bases each). Looked up from germline, CDR1 is LGHNA and CDR2 is YNFKEQ. The CDR3 extends over 19 amino acids. V was cut by 5 bases and J by 3 bases, with 29 bases left in between. Here the CDR3 reads CASSGTGRISTAVGYEQYF. DNA of the CDR3: TGTGCCAGCAGCGGGACGGGACGGATTTCTACTGCTGTTGGCTACGAGCAGTACTTC.

Regarding this clonotype: Compared with germline, one end of the junction differs, possibly owing to a read error. The V gene is TRBV5-6, the J gene TRBJ1-2; D call uncertain. Germline assignment: CDR1 SGHDT and CDR2 YYEEEE. The CDR3 has 12 amino acids. The CDR3 bases are TGTGCCAGCAGCTTGGGCTCGAGCTCTAGAGGCTTC. Translated, it gives CASSLGSSSRGF.

V is TRBV5-6 and J is TRBJ2-2; possibly TRBD2 for D (5 bases). Germline CDR1 reads SGHDT; CDR2 reads YYEEEE. Trimming removed 4 bases from V and 1 base from J, with 8 bases in between. The CDR3 is 14 residues long. As DNA, the CDR3 is TGTGCCAGCAGCCCAACTAGGAACACCGGGGAGCTGTTTTTT. It translates to CASSPTRNTGELFF.

This clonotype was counted only a few times. This chain connects TRBV5-1 to TRBJ2-7, with 8 bases identical to TRBD2. CDR3 size: 14 residues. The germline V gene encodes CDR1 SGHRS and CDR2 YFSETQ. V lost 3 bases, J lost 5 bases, and 7 bases stayed unmatched. For the CDR3, the DNA is TGCGCCAGCAGCTCTGGACTAGCCCCTCACGAGCAGTACTTC. This sequence encodes CASSSGLAPHEQYF.

As to this clonotype: Its ends do not fully match the called genes, so a read error is possible. The gene calls are TRBV12-3 or TRBV12-4 and TRBJ2-1; 7 positions agree with TRBD2. The CDR3 covers 19 residues. CDR3 amino acids: CASCFSRRGSASSYNEQFF. In DNA, the CDR3 is TGTGCCAGCTGTTTTAGTAGACGCGGGAGCGCGAGCTCCTACAATGAGCAGTTCTTC.

This rearrangement joins TRBV19 to TRBJ2-2; 8 nucleotides align to TRBD1. The CDR3 covers 18 residues. The germline V gene has CDR1 LNHDA and CDR2 SQIVND (reference sequence). V lost 8 bases to trimming and J lost 3 bases; unmatched junction nucleotides: 17. This CDR3 is CASPGGPSGAVDTGELFF. In DNA form, the CDR3 reads TGTGCCAGTCCAGGGGGCCCATCGGGGGCCGTGGACACCGGGGAGCTGTTTTTT.

This chain connects TRBV15 to TRBJ1-2; 12 bases agree with TRBD1. CDR3 size: 15 residues. CDR1 and CDR2 from the germline V gene are LNHNV and YYDKDF (reference sequence). Trimming at V came to 4 bases and at J to 7 bases, leaving 7 bases not matched to a gene. DNA of the CDR3: TGTGCCACCAGCAAACTGGGACAGGGGGCGACTGGCTACACCTTC. As protein: CATSKLGQGATGYTF.